This T cell receptor beta chain emerged from a study of OX40 agonist ivuxolimab in advanced cancers. The CDR3 has 14 residues. J gave up 3 bases and V 5 bases, and 3 bases lay outside the gene matches. CDR1 and CDR2 (germline): MNHEY, SMNVEV (reference sequence). Here immunoSEQ multiplex PCR was the method, and the copy in TCRdb shows in-frame clones only, minus some. The repertoire has tens of thousands of clones, 80% to 90% of them found once; the top ten carry approximately 12%. The TCR originated in an adult with an advanced solid tumor such as melanoma, head and neck, liver or kidney cancer. The rearrangement uses TRBV27 and TRBJ2-7; 11 bases are shared with TRBD2. The sequencing here drew on CD4+ or CD8+ T cells sorted from blood, taken in a trial of the OX40 agonist ivuxolimab. CDR3 sequence reads: CASSQGTSGYEQYF. CDR3 coding DNA: TGTGCCAGCAGTCAGGGGACTAGCGGCTACGAGCAGTACTTC.